The T cell receptor beta chain under discussion was sequenced for a study of blood T cell repertoires in COVID-19. Clones were read by immunoSEQ multiplex PCR, and TCRdb kept only the in-frame ones, dropping some. The sample has 500,000 to 600,000 clones; 85% to 90% are singletons. In its sample, this clone was seen a few times. V shed 5 bases, J shed 4 bases, and the junction held 4 bases outside the gene matches. CDR1 is MNHEY and CDR2 is SVGAGI in the germline V gene. The CDR3 has 13 amino acids. The TCR comes from a woman aged 50 to 60 with COVID-19, enrolled during active disease. Material for sequencing was peripheral blood. The rearrangement joins TRBV6-5 to TRBJ2-7; 8 nucleotides align to TRBD1. Here the CDR3 DNA reads TGTGCCAGCAGTCAGGACAGGGCGTACGAGCAGTACTTC. As protein: CASSQDRAYEQYF.